This T cell receptor beta chain came from a study of shared clonotypes between healthy human individuals. Germline-derived CDR1 and CDR2 are MNHNS and SASEGT. Trimming took 2 bases from V and 4 from J, leaving 14 bases between them. CDR3 size: 15 residues. Sequencing was at deep level. Original processing methods: For the immunoSEQ data, sequences were junction-only without quality scores, so filtering differed. TCRdb's table, derived via immunoSEQ multiplex PCR, lists solely in-frame clones and lacks some. The DNA was the basis for D and trimming; V, J and clone size are from that table. The data contain some 1,100,000 clones, around 82% of them singletons.

Sequences were obtained from memory CD4+ T cells from PBMCs. The subset denotes: CD45RA-negative fraction. The J gene is TRBJ1-1, the V gene TRBV6-1; perhaps TRBD1 as D (5 bases). The receptor's source is a young man in good health. Some clones in this sample may be carry-over from other donors' samples. For the CDR3, the DNA is TGTGCCAGCAGTGAACACGGGGGTGCGGGCACTGAAGCTTTCTTT. Its translation: CASSEHGGAGTEAFF.